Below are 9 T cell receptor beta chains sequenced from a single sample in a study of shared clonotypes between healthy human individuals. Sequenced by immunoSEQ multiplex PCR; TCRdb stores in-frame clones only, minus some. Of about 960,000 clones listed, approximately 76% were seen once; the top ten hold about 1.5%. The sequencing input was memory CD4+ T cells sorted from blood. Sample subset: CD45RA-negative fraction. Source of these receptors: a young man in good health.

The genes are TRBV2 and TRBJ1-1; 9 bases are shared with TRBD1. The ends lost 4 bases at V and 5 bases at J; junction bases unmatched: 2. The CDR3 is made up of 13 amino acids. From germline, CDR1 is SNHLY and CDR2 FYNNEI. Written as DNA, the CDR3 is TGTGCCAGCAGTGTACAGGGGGCGACTGAAGCTTTCTTT. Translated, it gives CASSVQGATEAFF.

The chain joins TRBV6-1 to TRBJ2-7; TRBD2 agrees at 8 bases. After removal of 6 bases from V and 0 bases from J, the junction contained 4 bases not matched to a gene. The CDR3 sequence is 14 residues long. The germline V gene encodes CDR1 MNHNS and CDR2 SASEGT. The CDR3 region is CASRLGLASYEQYF. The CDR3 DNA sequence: TGTGCCAGCAGACTCGGACTAGCCTCCTACGAGCAGTACTTC.

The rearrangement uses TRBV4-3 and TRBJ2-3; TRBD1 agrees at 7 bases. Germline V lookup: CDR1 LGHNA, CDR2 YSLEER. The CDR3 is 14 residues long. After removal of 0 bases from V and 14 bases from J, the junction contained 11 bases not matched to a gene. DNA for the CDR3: TGCGCCAGCAGCCAAGATTTAATAGTGGGACAGCTGTATTTT. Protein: CASSQDLIVGQLYF.

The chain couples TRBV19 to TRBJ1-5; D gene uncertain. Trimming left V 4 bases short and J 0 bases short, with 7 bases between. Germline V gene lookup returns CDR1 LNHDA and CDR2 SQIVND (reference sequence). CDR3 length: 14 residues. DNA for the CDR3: TGTGCCAGTAGTACTACCGATAGCAATCAGCCCCAGCATTTT. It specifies CASSTTDSNQPQHF.

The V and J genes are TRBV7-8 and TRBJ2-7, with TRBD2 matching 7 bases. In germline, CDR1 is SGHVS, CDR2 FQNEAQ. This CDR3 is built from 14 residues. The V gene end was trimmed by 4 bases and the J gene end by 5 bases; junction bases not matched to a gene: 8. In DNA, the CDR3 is TGTGCCAGCAGCTCTGACGGGGGGTTGAACGAGCAGTACTTC. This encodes CASSSDGGLNEQYF.

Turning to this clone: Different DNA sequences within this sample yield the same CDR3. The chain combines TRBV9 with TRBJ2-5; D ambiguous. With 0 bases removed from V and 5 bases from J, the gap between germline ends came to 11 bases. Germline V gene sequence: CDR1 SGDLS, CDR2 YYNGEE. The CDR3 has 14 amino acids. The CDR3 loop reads CASSVDGRWETQYF. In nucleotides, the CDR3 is TGTGCCAGCAGCGTAGACGGGCGATGGGAGACCCAGTACTTC.

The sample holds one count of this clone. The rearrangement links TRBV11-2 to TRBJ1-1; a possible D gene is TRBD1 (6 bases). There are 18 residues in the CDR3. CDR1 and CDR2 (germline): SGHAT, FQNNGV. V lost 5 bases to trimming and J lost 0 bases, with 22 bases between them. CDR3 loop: CASSNRQAAGPMNTEAFF. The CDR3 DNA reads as TGTGCCAGCAGCAACCGACAGGCCGCCGGCCCAATGAACACTGAAGCTTTCTTT.

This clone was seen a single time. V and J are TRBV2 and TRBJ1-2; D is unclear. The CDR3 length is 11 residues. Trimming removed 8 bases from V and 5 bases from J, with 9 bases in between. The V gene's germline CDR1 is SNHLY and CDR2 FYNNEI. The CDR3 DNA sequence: TGTGCCAGCGCGGCGGGATATGGCTACACCTTC. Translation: CASAAGYGYTF.

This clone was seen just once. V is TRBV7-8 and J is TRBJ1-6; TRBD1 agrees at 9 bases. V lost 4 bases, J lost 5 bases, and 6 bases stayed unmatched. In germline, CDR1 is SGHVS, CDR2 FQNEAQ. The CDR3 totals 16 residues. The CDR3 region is CASSSGQGNHNSPLHF. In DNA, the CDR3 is TGTGCCAGCAGCTCAGGACAGGGGAACCATAATTCACCCCTCCACTTT.